The following is a TCR beta chain sequence with its context. Its specificity is not known. V was trimmed by 6 bases and J by 4 bases, leaving 10 bases between them. The CDR3 loop spans 13 amino acids. Germline-derived CDR1 and CDR2 are WSHSY and SAAADI. The data stem from a study of vaccination effects on CD4 cells after COVID-19. It was after around 10 days of culture that CD4+ T cells were isolated. Participants completed two doses of the BNT162b2 or mRNA-1273 vaccine. Nucleocapsid antibodies stayed negative before and after vaccination, showing no earlier SARS-CoV-2 infection. IL-2 medium took the place of half the medium on both days 3 and 7. Using immunoSEQ multiplex PCR, the repertoire was profiled, and TCRdb retains in-frame clones only, with some absent. The sample contains some 60,000 clones, approximately 81% of which appear only once.

The TCR was taken from a human donor who received a COVID-19 vaccine. The material sequenced was CD4+ T cells from PBMCs cultured without peptide, taken after COVID-19 vaccination. The chain recombines TRBV10-2 with TRBJ1-5; a possible D gene is TRBD1 (6 bases). CDR3 loop: CASSTQGNQPQHF. CDR3 nucleotide sequence: TGCGCCAGCAGCACTCAGGGGAATCAGCCCCAGCATTTT.